This TCR beta chain was recovered during a study of shared clonotypes between healthy human individuals. Investigators spread the genomic DNA of each subset evenly over several immunoSEQ plates. TCRdb's table, derived via immunoSEQ multiplex PCR, lists solely in-frame clones and lacks some. The table has over a million clones, more than 95% seen once. Study-level findings and limits: With a handful of donors compared, about 5.2% of naive CD4 clonotypes were shared.

The CDR3 length is 14 residues. Looked up from germline, CDR1 is SGHRS and CDR2 is YFSETQ. The V and J ends lost 4 bases and 7 bases, in that order; junction bases with no gene match: 6. Of note for this clone: Its matching antigen is unknown. Other DNA sequences from this sample encode an identical CDR3 as well.

Sequencing was done on a sample of naive CD4+ T cells sorted from blood. Subset specified: CD45RA+ positively selected. V gene TRBV5-1 combines with J gene TRBJ1-4, with 8 bases that match TRBD1. This receptor was taken from a man aged 25-40 years in good health. The CDR3 region is CASSLGQGTEKLFF. CDR3 in DNA: TGCGCCAGCAGCCTAGGACAGGGTACTGAAAAACTGTTTTTT.